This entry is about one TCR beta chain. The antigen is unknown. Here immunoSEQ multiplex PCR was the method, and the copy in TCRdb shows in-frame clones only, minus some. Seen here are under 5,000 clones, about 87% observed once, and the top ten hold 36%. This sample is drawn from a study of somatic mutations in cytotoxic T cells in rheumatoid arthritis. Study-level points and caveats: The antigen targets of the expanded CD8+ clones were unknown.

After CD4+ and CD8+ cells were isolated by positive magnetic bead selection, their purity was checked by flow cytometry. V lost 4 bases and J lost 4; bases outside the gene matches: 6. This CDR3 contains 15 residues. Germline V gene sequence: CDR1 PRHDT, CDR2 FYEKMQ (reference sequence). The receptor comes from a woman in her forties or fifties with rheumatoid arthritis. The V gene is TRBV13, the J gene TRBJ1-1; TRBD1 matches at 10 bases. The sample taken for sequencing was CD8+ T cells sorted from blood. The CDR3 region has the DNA TGTGCCAGCAGCTCGACAGGGGGCGCGAGCACTGAAGCTTTCTTT. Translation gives CASSSTGGASTEAFF.